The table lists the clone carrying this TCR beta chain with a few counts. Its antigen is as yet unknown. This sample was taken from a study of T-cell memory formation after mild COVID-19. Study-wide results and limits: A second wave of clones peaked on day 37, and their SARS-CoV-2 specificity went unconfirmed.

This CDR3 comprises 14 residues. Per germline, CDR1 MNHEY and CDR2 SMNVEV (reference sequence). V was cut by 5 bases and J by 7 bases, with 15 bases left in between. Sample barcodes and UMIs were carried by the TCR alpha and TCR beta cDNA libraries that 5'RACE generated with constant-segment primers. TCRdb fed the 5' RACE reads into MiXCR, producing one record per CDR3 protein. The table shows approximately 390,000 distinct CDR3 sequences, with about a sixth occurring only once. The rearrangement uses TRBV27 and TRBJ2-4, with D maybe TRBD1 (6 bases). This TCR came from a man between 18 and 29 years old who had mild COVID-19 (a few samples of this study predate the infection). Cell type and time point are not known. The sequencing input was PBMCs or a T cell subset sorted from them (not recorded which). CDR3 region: CASSPSTGTNIQYF. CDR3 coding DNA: TGTGCCAGCAGTCCTTCGACAGGCACGAACATTCAGTACTTC.